This T cell receptor (beta chain) comes out of a study of T cells in Graves' hyperthyroidism and ophthalmopathy. General study results and limits: Researchers found most expanded thyroid clonotypes above 0.001 in blood as well. The model's output predicted ophthalmopathy at a median of around 7 months prior to onset.

RNA transcripts gave rise to amplified TCR beta CDR3 regions. The HTBI primer set served for first-round RT-PCR of the TCR CDR3. Using its own MiXCR run on the multiplex PCR reads, TCRdb lists one record per CDR3 protein. The sample consists of 600,000 or so distinct CDR3 sequences, 14% of them appearing once. The germline V gene encodes CDR1 SNHLY and CDR2 FYNNEI. Trimming left V 8 bases short and J 2 bases short, with 9 bases between. This CDR3 has 13 residues. Duration under 3 months, a NOSPECS grade of at least 4, and a Clinical Activity Score of at least 3 characterized the ophthalmopathy patients. About this clonotype: No antigen is known for it.

The receptor was isolated from a woman aged 18-30 years with Graves' ophthalmopathy. V gene TRBV2 combines with J gene TRBJ2-2; D is uncertain. The material sequenced was blood. The CDR3 nucleotides are TGTGCCAGCCGGACCCCCAACACCGGGGAGCTGTTTTTT. It encodes CASRTPNTGELFF.